The next 30 T cell receptor beta chains were all read from a single sample in a study of high-grade serous ovarian cancer treatment subgroups. The tumor samples were collected prior to definitive surgery or chemotherapy. Assay: immunoSEQ multiplex PCR; the TCRdb copy retains only in-frame clones and omits some. The sample yields some 5,000 clones, more than 60% seen once. What was sequenced was tumor tissue. The receptors were sampled from a human donor with high-grade serous ovarian cancer.

The V and J genes are TRBV6-1 and TRBJ1-1, with a weak D call TRBD1 (5 bases). The V gene lost 3 bases and the J gene lost 3 bases, with 11 bases spanning the gap. This CDR3 spans 14 amino acids. Germline lookup yields CDR1 MNHNS and CDR2 SASEGT. The CDR3 here is CASSDPGRYTEAFF. CDR3 nucleotide sequence: TGTGCCAGCAGTGACCCAGGGAGATACACTGAAGCTTTCTTT.

The chain carries TRBV4-1 and TRBJ1-4, with TRBD1 matching over 9 bases. CDR1 and CDR2 from the germline V gene are MGHRA and YSYEKL. The V segment lost 4 bases and the J segment 4 bases; nucleotides outside the gene matches: 4. This CDR3 has 15 residues. The CDR3 sequence is CASSLGTGINEKLFF. The CDR3 nucleotides are TGCGCCAGCAGCCTCGGGACAGGGATTAATGAAAAACTGTTTTTT.

V and J are TRBV7-6 and TRBJ1-3, with unresolved D. This CDR3 is 14 amino acids long. V was shortened by 5 bases and J by 0 bases, with 8 bases between the two germline ends. CDR1 is SGHVS, CDR2 FNYEAQ, per germline. CDR3 sequence reads: CASSTGNSGNTIYF. CDR3 in DNA: TGTGCCAGCAGCACGGGAAACTCTGGAAACACCATATATTTT.

This rearrangement joins TRBV6-6 to TRBJ1-1, with D tentatively TRBD1 (5 bases). The germline V gene has CDR1 MNHNY and CDR2 SVGAGI (reference sequence). The V gene lost 5 bases and the J gene lost 7 bases, with 14 bases spanning the gap. The CDR3 extends over 13 amino acids. The CDR3 region is CASSLIQENEAFF. CDR3 coding DNA: TGTGCCAGCAGTCTCATACAGGAAAATGAAGCTTTCTTT.

The J gene is TRBJ1-2, the V gene TRBV25-1; D is ambiguous. The CDR3 spans 12 residues. Germline-derived CDR1 and CDR2 are MGHDK and SYGVNS. Trimming stripped 3 bases from V and 4 bases from J, with 6 bases between. CDR3 nucleotide sequence: TGTGCCAGCAGTGACGAGGGCTATGGCTACACCTTC. It specifies CASSDEGYGYTF.

DNA for the CDR3: TGTGCCACTAGACAGGGGCTCGATCGCAATCAGCCCCAGCATTTT. Protein: CATRQGLDRNQPQHF. The rearrangement joins TRBV6-1 to TRBJ1-5; 8 bases line up with TRBD1. The CDR3 is made up of 15 amino acids. Germline assignment: CDR1 MNHNS and CDR2 SASEGT. Trimming cost V 10 bases and J 2 bases; bases outside gene matches: 10.

This clone was found a few times. V is TRBV9 and J is TRBJ2-5; tentatively, D is TRBD1 (6 bases). The CDR3 is made up of 13 amino acids. CDR1 and CDR2 from the germline V gene are SGDLS and YYNGEE. The V and J ends lost 0 bases and 11 bases respectively, with 14 bases between them. CDR3 nucleotides: TGTGCCAGCAGCGTAGGCAGTGCGGACAGTCAGTACTTC. Translated, it gives CASSVGSADSQYF.

V and J are TRBV7-2 and TRBJ2-5; D possibly corresponds to TRBD2 (6 bases). Trimming stripped 1 base from V and 2 bases from J, with 11 bases between. The length of the CDR3 is 15 residues. Germline assignment: CDR1 SGHTA and CDR2 FQGNSA. The CDR3 loop reads CASSLVVAAQETQYF. The CDR3 bases are TGTGCCAGCAGCTTAGTGGTAGCGGCACAAGAGACCCAGTACTTC.

The CDR3 protein is CASTRTGDRSVRGYTF. The CDR3 DNA is TGTGCCAGCACCCGGACGGGTGATAGATCGGTTCGTGGCTACACCTTC. V gene TRBV5-5 combines with J gene TRBJ1-2; D is ambiguous. CDR1 and CDR2 from the germline V gene are SGHKS and YYEKEE (reference sequence). This CDR3 has 16 residues. The ends were cut back, 6 bases at V and 7 bases at J, with 25 bases in the middle.

The chain has TRBV9 and TRBJ1-6; D possibly corresponds to TRBD1 (5 bases). Trimming cost V 0 bases and J 9 bases, with 13 bases left between them. The CDR3 loop spans 15 amino acids. The V gene's germline CDR1 is SGDLS and CDR2 YYNGEE. The CDR3 sequence: CASSVDTGHGSPLHF. Here the CDR3 DNA reads TGTGCCAGCAGCGTAGATACGGGGCACGGTTCACCCCTCCACTTT. Based on the CDR3 plus reference TRBV9 and TRBJ1-6, the full variable domain is DSGVTQTPKHLITATGQRVTLRCSPRSGDLSVYWYQQSLDQGLQFLIQYYNGEERAKGNILERFSAQQFPDLHSELNLSSLELGDSALYFCASSVDTGHGSPLHFGNGTRLTVT.

The V call is TRBV29-1, the J call TRBJ2-1, with a tentative D call TRBD2 (6 bases). Per germline, CDR1 SQVTM and CDR2 ANQGSEA. The V end lost 6 bases, the J end lost 2 bases, and 14 bases lay between the germline ends. CDR3 length: 14 amino acids. The CDR3 DNA sequence: TGCAGCGTCTCTGGGACTGCGACCTACAATGAGCAGTTCTTC. It specifies CSVSGTATYNEQFF.

The CDR3 bases are TGTGCCAGCAGCAAAGCGGGGGGGGAGTACAATGAGCAGTTCTTC. This gives the protein CASSKAGGEYNEQFF. V gene TRBV7-9 combines with J gene TRBJ2-1, with 10 bases matching TRBD2. CDR1 is SEHNR and CDR2 is FQNEAQ in the germline V gene (reference sequence). The CDR3 spans 15 residues. The J segment lost 4 bases and the V segment lost 5 bases, leaving 5 bases of the junction unmatched.

The rearrangement uses TRBV7-2 and TRBJ1-6, with D possibly matching TRBD1 (6 bases). This CDR3 comprises 14 residues. V lost 4 bases, J lost 12 bases, and 16 bases lay in between. Germline V gene sequence: CDR1 SGHTA, CDR2 FQGNSA. The CDR3 DNA sequence: TGTGCCAGCAGCTACGTTCAGGGGAAGGTACCCCTCCACTTT. This sequence encodes CASSYVQGKVPLHF.

The chain's CDR3 is CASSQETEAFF. The CDR3 DNA sequence: TGTGCCAGCTCACAGGAGACTGAAGCTTTCTTT. The chain couples TRBV13 to TRBJ1-1; TRBD1 might be the D (5 bases). CDR3 length equals 11 residues. Trimming removed 8 bases from V and 5 bases from J, with 9 bases in between. Germline CDR1 reads PRHDT; CDR2 reads FYEKMQ (reference sequence).

The rearrangement joins TRBV30 to TRBJ1-1; D ambiguous. Per germline, CDR1 GTSNPN and CDR2 SVGIG (reference sequence). V gave up 0 bases and J gave up 4 bases, with 6 bases separating them. This CDR3 comprises 12 residues. The DNA of the CDR3 is TGTGCCTGGAGTGTGTTTTTCACTGAAGCTTTCTTT. Protein: CAWSVFFTEAFF.

The chain joins TRBV14 to TRBJ2-2; D is unresolved. This CDR3 has 14 amino acids. Germline CDR1 SGHDN, CDR2 FVKESK. Deletions cut 0 bases from V and 3 bases from J, with 5 bases between. The CDR3 loop reads CASSQDFYTGELFF. For the CDR3, the DNA is TGTGCCAGCAGCCAAGATTTCTACACCGGGGAGCTGTTTTTT.

V and J are TRBV2 and TRBJ2-2; TRBD1 matches 7 bases. The CDR3 is 14 residues long. J gave up 5 bases and V 6 bases, and 6 bases lay outside the gene matches. Germline CDR1 reads SNHLY; CDR2 reads FYNNEI. The DNA of the CDR3 is TGTGCCAGCAGGCAAACGACAGGGACCGGGGAGCTGTTTTTT. Its translation is CASRQTTGTGELFF.

The DNA of the CDR3 is TGCGCCAGCAGTGTACAGGGGGCACCTAATGAAAAACTGTTTTTT. It translates to CASSVQGAPNEKLFF. The V call is TRBV5-1, the J call TRBJ1-4, with 9 bases that match TRBD1. This CDR3 has 15 residues. The germline gives CDR1 SGHRS, CDR2 YFSETQ. V lost 5 bases to trimming and J lost 3 bases; unmatched junction nucleotides: 5. Combining the CDR3 with reference TRBV5-1 and TRBJ1-4 gives the whole variable domain KAGVTQTPRYLIKTRGQQVTLSCSPISGHRSVSWYQQTPGQGLQFLFEYFSETQRNKGNFPGRFSGRQFSNSRSEMNVSTLELGDSALYLCASSVQGAPNEKLFFGSGTQLSVL.

By proportion, this clone is large. This chain links TRBV27 with TRBJ2-1; no firm D call. V gave up 2 bases and J gave up 9 bases, with 11 bases separating them. Germline CDR1 and CDR2: MNHEY and SMNVEV (reference sequence). CDR3 length: 13 residues. CDR3 sequence reads: CASSLSRRGEQFF. DNA of the CDR3: TGTGCCAGCAGTTTAAGTCGGCGTGGTGAGCAGTTCTTC.

This clone was seen a handful of times. The V call is TRBV7-9, the J call TRBJ1-6, with 8 bases aligning to TRBD1. V shed 3 bases, J shed 3 bases, and the junction held 4 bases outside the gene matches. CDR1 and CDR2 (germline): SEHNR, FQNEAQ (reference sequence). There are 16 residues in the CDR3. In nucleotides, the CDR3 is TGTGCCAGCAGCTTCGGACAGGGATTCTATAATTCACCCCTCCACTTT. Amino acids: CASSFGQGFYNSPLHF.

This chain connects TRBV6-6 to TRBJ1-4; weak D call: TRBD1 (5 bases). The germline V gene encodes CDR1 MNHNY and CDR2 SVGAGI (reference sequence). The V end was cut by 7 bases, the J end by 6 bases, with 15 bases between. This CDR3 has 14 residues. As DNA, the CDR3 is TGTGCCAGCAAGGACCAGGGCTGGGATGAAAAACTGTTTTTT. Its protein product is CASKDQGWDEKLFF.

The rearrangement joins TRBV15 to TRBJ2-7; D ambiguous. CDR1 LNHNV and CDR2 YYDKDF come from the germline V gene (reference sequence). V lost 0 bases to trimming and J lost 4 bases, with 10 bases between them. The CDR3 extends over 14 amino acids. Here the CDR3 DNA reads TGTGCCACCAGCAGAGATAAGTCCGGGTACGAGCAGTACGTC. Its protein is CATSRDKSGYEQYV.

This clone is a singleton in its sample. The chain is built from TRBV4-1 and TRBJ1-6; the D is unclear. Germline V gives CDR1 MGHRA, CDR2 YSYEKL. The CDR3 is made up of 15 amino acids. Trimming left V 0 bases short and J 7 bases short, with 10 bases between. The CDR3 DNA reads as TGCGCCAGCAGCCAAGAAGGAGGGAAGAATTCACCCCTCCACTTT. Translating gives CASSQEGGKNSPLHF.

This clone came up once. The chain recombines TRBV27 with TRBJ2-3; TRBD2 matches at 14 bases. Germline CDR1 and CDR2: MNHEY and SMNVEV (reference sequence). This CDR3 contains 17 residues. The J segment lost 3 bases and the V segment lost 5 bases, leaving 7 bases of the junction unmatched. In DNA form, the CDR3 reads TGTGCCAGCAGTACAGGACTAGCGGGGGGAAAGACAGATACGCAGTATTTT. Translating gives CASSTGLAGGKTDTQYF.

The J gene is TRBJ1-4, the V gene TRBV4-1, with 7 bases lining up with TRBD1. The CDR3 extends over 17 amino acids. V lost 3 bases, J lost 1 base, and 8 bases stayed unmatched. From germline, CDR1 is MGHRA and CDR2 YSYEKL. This CDR3 is CASSQGDRQGTNEKLFF. Here the CDR3 DNA reads TGCGCCAGCAGCCAGGGTGACAGACAGGGAACTAATGAAAAACTGTTTTTT.

This sequence joins TRBV5-5 and TRBJ2-7; 7 bases fit TRBD2. Germline values: CDR1 SGHKS, CDR2 YYEKEE (reference sequence). This CDR3 has 12 amino acids. The V segment lost 4 bases and the J segment 6 bases; nucleotides outside the gene matches: 4. CDR3 protein: CASSGGGSEQYF. Written as DNA, the CDR3 is TGTGCCAGCAGCGGGGGGGGTAGCGAGCAGTACTTC.

The chain combines TRBV2 with TRBJ1-2, with D tentatively TRBD1 (5 bases). Germline V lookup: CDR1 SNHLY, CDR2 FYNNEI. V was pared by 3 bases and J by 0 bases, with 14 bases between. The CDR3 is made up of 16 amino acids. CDR3 amino acids: CASSDRWGFTNYGYTF. DNA for the CDR3: TGTGCCAGCAGTGACCGATGGGGGTTTACTAACTATGGCTACACCTTC.

V is TRBV14 and J is TRBJ1-1; D not resolved. The CDR3 contains 14 residues. Germline V gives CDR1 SGHDN, CDR2 FVKESK. The germline V and J ends were trimmed by 4 bases and 0 bases, with 9 bases remaining between them. This CDR3 is CASSPWTMNTEAFF. The CDR3 DNA reads as TGTGCCAGCAGCCCCTGGACCATGAACACTGAAGCTTTCTTT.

This chain links TRBV6-4 with TRBJ1-5, with D unresolved. CDR3 length: 13 amino acids. V dropped 2 bases and J dropped 4 bases, with 6 bases sitting between them. Per the germline V gene, CDR1 is MRHNA and CDR2 is SNTAGT. The CDR3: CASSDGDNQPQHF. CDR3 DNA sequence: TGTGCCAGCAGTGACGGTGATAATCAGCCCCAGCATTTT.

The CDR3, as DNA: TGTGCCAGCAGTGAATCTGGGGGGTGGCGCTGGCAGTTCTTC. Translation gives CASSESGGWRWQFF. The rearrangement links TRBV6-1 to TRBJ2-1, with D perhaps matching TRBD2 (6 bases). Trimming took off 2 bases at V and 12 bases at J, with 17 bases between the two ends. There are 14 residues in the CDR3. CDR1 is MNHNS and CDR2 is SASEGT in the germline V gene.